The sequence of this TCR beta chain was determined in a study of T cell responses to AZD1222 COVID-19 vaccine. The V gene's germline CDR1 is SNHLY and CDR2 FYNNEI. CDR3 length: 14 residues. The V gene end was trimmed by 5 bases and the J gene end by 8 bases; junction bases not matched to a gene: 6. This clone was seen a handful of times. Assay: immunoSEQ multiplex PCR; the TCRdb copy retains only in-frame clones and omits some. The sample has some 110,000 clones, about 86% seen once. The receptor comes from an adult in good health. The chain recombines TRBV2 with TRBJ1-4; 9 bases are a match to TRBD1. This specimen consisted of peripheral blood, obtained on day 0 of AZD1222 vaccination. The chain's CDR3 is CASSTDRGDEKLFF. Written as DNA, the CDR3 is TGTGCCAGCAGTACCGACAGGGGGGACGAAAAACTGTTTTTT.